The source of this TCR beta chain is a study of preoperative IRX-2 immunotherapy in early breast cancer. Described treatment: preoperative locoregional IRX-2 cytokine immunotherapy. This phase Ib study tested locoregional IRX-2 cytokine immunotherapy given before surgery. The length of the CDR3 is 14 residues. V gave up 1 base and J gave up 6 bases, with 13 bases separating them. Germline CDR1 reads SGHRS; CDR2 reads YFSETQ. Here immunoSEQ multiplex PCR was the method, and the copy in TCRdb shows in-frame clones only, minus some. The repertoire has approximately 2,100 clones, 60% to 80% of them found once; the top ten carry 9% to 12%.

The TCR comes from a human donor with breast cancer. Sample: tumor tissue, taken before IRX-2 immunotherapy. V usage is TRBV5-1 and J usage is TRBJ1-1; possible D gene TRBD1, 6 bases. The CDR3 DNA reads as TGCGCCAGCAGCTTGAATACAGGGAGCGCTGAAGCTTTCTTT. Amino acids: CASSLNTGSAEAFF.